This TCR beta chain was captured by sequencing in a study of blood T cells in healthy people across ages. There are 15 residues in the CDR3. The V gene lost 3 bases and the J gene lost 7 bases, with 18 bases spanning the gap. Germline V lookup: CDR1 MNHEY, CDR2 SMNVEV (reference sequence). The study, taken as a whole, reports: One million T cells yielded diversity estimates that were considered underestimates. PBMCs that were unsorted prevented a conclusive naive versus antigen-experienced comparison.

This clonotype has more than one count but fewer than ten. Antigen specificity is unknown. Then a second PCR, running roughly 7 to 11 cycles, was carried out with a sample-barcoded 5' primer and a J-beta primer mix. TCRdb ran MiXCR on the 5' RACE reads and lists one entry per CDR3 protein. This sample has 1.5 million to 2 million distinct CDR3 sequences; 30% to 40% occur once, and the top ten carry 23%. The genes are TRBV27 and TRBJ1-2, with a tentative D call TRBD1 (5 bases). Material for sequencing was blood. This TCR was recovered from a human donor in good health. This CDR3 is CASSFSRDFLVGYTF. For the CDR3, the DNA is TGTGCCAGCAGTTTTTCGCGGGACTTCTTGGTTGGCTACACCTTC.